The source of this T cell receptor beta chain is a study of cytomegalovirus exposure and HLA in healthy donors (dated by TCRdb to about 2017). In the study overall: A later analysis indicated that the roughly 130 validation repertoires were generated on the platform also employed for the roughly 650 repertoires of the first cohort. The aim of the study was to test whether cataloging public T cell receptors could identify signatures of past pathogen exposure. In addition to the first cohort of 500 to 850 subjects, a separate validation cohort of 130 or so different subjects was used. High-throughput TCR immunosequencing, statistical association of individual TCRs with disease status, and machine learning were combined to predict cytomegalovirus infection status. General conclusions and limits of the study: Across donors, most TCR sequences were observed very rarely, whereas some public TCRs were present in many individuals. The authors suggested that the approach could potentially be extended to other disease states and immunological phenotypes. A later analysis lacked HLA typing for the validation cohort, so it scored co-occurrence in that cohort across all 130 or so repertoires. A total of fewer than 200 TCR beta chains were listed by the study as associated with cytomegalovirus. A few of the identified cytomegalovirus-associated TCR beta chains were confirmed in vitro to be specific for cytomegalovirus antigens. In a later analysis, TCRs clustered in the first cohort were found to also tend to co-occur in the 120 or so validation repertoires, with approximately 95% of cluster scores above 0. In both the original and validation cohorts, the classifier was reported to diagnose cytomegalovirus status with high specificity and sensitivity.

Receptors were amplified or captured by the immunoSEQ multiplex PCR assay. Per the source publication's procedure: To diagnose cytomegalovirus status from the catalog of TCR beta chain sequences, a statistical classification framework was built. TCRdb retrieved this table from immuneACCESS and kept in-frame rearrangements only. Not all clones are present; in checked studies, unresolved V genes account for under half, and no reason is known for the remainder. Clone size and V and J calls were adopted from that table, with D and trimming inferred from the DNA. For this sample there are fewer than 130,000 clones; over 75% appear just once. The top ten constitute under 1.5% of the sample. In its sample, this clone was seen a few times. The clone's antigen remains unknown. Base qualities are missing; no much larger clone stands one base away. The donors belonged to the validation cohort of 90 to 150 subjects, which was separate from the approximately 700-subject first cohort.

The CDR3 holds 14 amino acids from the cysteine to the phenylalanine. Here the CDR3 DNA is all that survives: 42 bases in frame from base 1. Relative to germline, V is missing 7 bases and J is missing 9 bases, with 12 bases of the junction outside any gene match. From the germline V gene, CDR1 is SGHVS and CDR2 is FNYEAQ. The material sequenced was PBMCs. The sequence was obtained from a young woman in good health and CMV-seropositive. The rearrangement combines TRBV7-6 with TRBJ2-1, and 7 bases in between align with TRBD2. The DNA is as follows: TGTGCCAGCACCTTGGGGGGGAATGGGTTTGAGCAGTTCTTC. Translated, it gives CASTLGGNGFEQFF.